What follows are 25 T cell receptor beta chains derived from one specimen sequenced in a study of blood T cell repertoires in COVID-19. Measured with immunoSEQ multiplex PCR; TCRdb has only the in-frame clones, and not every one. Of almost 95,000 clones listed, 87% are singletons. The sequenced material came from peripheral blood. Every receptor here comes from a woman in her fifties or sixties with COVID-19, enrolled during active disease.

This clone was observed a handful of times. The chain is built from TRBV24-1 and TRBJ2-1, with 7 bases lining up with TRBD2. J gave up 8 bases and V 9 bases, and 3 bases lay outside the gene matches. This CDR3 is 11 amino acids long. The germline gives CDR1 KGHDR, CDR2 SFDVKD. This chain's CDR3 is CATGEGDEQFF. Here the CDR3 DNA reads TGTGCCACCGGGGAGGGCGATGAGCAGTTCTTC.

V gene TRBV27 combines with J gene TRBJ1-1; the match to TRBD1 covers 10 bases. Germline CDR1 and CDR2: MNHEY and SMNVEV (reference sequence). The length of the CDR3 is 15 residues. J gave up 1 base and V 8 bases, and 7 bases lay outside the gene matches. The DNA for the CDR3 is TGTGCCAGCGGCTCGGACAGGGGGTCGAACACTGAAGCTTTCTTT. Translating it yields CASGSDRGSNTEAFF.

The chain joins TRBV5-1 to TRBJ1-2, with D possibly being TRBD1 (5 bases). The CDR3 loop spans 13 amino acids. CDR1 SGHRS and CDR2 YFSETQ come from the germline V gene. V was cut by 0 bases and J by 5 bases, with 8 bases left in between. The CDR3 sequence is CASSLDRTYGYTF. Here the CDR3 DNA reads TGCGCCAGCAGCTTGGACAGGACGTATGGCTACACCTTC.

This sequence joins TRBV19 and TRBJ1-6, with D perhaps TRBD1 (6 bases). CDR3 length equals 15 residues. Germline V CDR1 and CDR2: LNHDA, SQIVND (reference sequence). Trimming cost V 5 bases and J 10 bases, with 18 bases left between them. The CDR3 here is CASSVQGAGGSPLHF. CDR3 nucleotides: TGTGCCAGTAGTGTACAGGGAGCTGGCGGCTCACCCCTCCACTTT.

CDR3: CASSLYGTMNTGELFF. CDR3 nucleotide sequence: TGTGCCAGCAGCCTATACGGGACAATGAACACCGGGGAGCTGTTTTTT. The genes are TRBV7-2 and TRBJ2-2, with D perhaps TRBD1 (6 bases). In germline, CDR1 is SGHTA, CDR2 FQGNSA. V was clipped by 5 bases and J by 1 base, with 14 bases between them. CDR3 length: 16 residues.

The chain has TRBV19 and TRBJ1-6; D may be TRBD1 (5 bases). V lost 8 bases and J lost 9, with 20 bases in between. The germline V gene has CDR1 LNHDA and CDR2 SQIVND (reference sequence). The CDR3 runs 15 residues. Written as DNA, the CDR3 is TGTGCCAGTTCTTCCCCCCGGGGGGTTGGTTCACCCCTCCACTTT. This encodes CASSSPRGVGSPLHF.

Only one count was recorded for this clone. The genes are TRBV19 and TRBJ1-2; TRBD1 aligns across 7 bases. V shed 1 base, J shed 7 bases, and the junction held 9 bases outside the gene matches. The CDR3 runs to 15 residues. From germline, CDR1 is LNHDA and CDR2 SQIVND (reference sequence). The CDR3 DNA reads TGTGCCAGTAGTATAGTGGGTCGAGGGGGCGGTGGCTACACCTTC. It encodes CASSIVGRGGGGYTF.

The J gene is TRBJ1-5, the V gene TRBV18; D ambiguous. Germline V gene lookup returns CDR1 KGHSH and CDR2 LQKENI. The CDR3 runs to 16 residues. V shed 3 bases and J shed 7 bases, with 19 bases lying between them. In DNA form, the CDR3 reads TGTGCCAGCTCACCCCGGCCAGGCACTCAACGGCAGCCCCAGCATTTT. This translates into CASSPRPGTQRQPQHF.

CDR3 loop: CASSSRTQGSNEQFF. CDR3 DNA sequence: TGTGCCAGCAGCTCGAGGACTCAGGGGAGTAATGAGCAGTTCTTC. J is TRBJ2-1 and V is TRBV11-3, with D maybe TRBD1 (6 bases). The V gene lost 4 bases and the J gene lost 7 bases, with 17 bases spanning the gap. Germline CDR1 is SGHNT and CDR2 is YENEEA. CDR3 length equals 15 residues.

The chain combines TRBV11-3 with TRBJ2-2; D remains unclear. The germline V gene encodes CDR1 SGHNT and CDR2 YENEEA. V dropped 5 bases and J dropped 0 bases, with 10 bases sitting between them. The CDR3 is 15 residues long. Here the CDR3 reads CASSPGFANTGELFF. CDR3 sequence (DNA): TGTGCCAGCAGCCCCGGGTTCGCGAACACCGGGGAGCTGTTTTTT.

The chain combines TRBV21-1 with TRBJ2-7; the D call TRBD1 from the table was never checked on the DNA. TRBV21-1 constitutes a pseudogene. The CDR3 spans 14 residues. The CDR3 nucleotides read TGTGCCAGCAGCAAACGCCAGTCCCCCTACGAGCAGTACTTC. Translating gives CASSKRQSPYEQYF.

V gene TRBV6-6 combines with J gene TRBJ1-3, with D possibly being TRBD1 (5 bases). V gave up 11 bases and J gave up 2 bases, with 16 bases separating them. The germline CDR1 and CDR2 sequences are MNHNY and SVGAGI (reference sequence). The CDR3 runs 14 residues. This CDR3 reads CAGAAGGTGNTIYF. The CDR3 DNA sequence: TGTGCCGGAGCCGCCGGGGGGACTGGAAACACCATATATTTT.

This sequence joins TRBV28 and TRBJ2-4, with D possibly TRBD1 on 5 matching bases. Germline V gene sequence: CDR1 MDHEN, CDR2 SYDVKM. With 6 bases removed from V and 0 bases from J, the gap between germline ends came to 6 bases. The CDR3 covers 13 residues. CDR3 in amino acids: CASSQGAKNIQYF. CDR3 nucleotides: TGTGCCAGCAGCCAGGGAGCCAAAAACATTCAGTACTTC. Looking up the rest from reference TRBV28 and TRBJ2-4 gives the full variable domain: DVKVTQSSRYLVKRTGEKVFLECVQDMDHENMFWYRQDPGLGLRLIYFSYDVKMKEKGDIPEGYSVSREKKERFSLILESASTNQTSMYLCASSQGAKNIQYFGAGTRLSVL.

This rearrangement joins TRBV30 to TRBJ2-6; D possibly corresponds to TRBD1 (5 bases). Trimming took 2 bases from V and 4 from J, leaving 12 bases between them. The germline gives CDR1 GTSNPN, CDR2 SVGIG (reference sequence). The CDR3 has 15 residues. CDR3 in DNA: TGTGCCTGGAGTCTAGAAGGGGCGGGGGCCAACGTCCTGACTTTC. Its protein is CAWSLEGAGANVLTF.

The DNA for the CDR3 is TGTGCCAGCAGCTCAGTTGGACAGGGGATAATTGAAGCTTTCTTT. It yields the protein CASSSVGQGIIEAFF. This chain joins TRBV7-9 and TRBJ1-1; 9 bases match TRBD1. With V trimmed by 4 bases and J by 7 bases, 10 bases remained unmatched. The CDR3 extends over 15 amino acids. Germline V gene sequence: CDR1 SEHNR, CDR2 FQNEAQ (reference sequence).

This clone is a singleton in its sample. CDR3 sequence reads: CASSYSNRPSYNEQFF. In DNA, the CDR3 is TGTGCCAGCAGTTACTCCAACAGACCCTCCTACAATGAGCAGTTCTTC. This chain uses TRBV6-2 or TRBV6-3 with TRBJ2-1; D is undetermined. This CDR3 spans 16 amino acids. The V end was cut by 0 bases, the J end by 0 bases, with 9 bases between. From germline, CDR1 is MNHEY and CDR2 SVGEGT.

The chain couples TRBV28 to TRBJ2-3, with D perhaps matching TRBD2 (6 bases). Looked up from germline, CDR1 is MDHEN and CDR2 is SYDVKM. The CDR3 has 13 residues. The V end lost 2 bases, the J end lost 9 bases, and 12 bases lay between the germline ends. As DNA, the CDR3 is TGTGCCAGCAGTTTAGTCAGCGGGCGAACGCAGTATTTT. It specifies CASSLVSGRTQYF.

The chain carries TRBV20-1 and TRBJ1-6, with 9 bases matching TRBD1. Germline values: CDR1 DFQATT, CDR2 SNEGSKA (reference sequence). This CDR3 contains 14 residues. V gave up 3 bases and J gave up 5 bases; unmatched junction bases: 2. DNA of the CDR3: TGCAGTGCTAGTCGGGACAGGGATAATTCACCCCTCCACTTT. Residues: CSASRDRDNSPLHF.

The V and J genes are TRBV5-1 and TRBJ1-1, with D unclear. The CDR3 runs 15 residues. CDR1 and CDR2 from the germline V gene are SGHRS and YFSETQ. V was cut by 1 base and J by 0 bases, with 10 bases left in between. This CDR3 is CASSLTATMNTEAFF. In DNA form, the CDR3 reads TGCGCCAGCAGCTTGACAGCCACCATGAACACTGAAGCTTTCTTT.

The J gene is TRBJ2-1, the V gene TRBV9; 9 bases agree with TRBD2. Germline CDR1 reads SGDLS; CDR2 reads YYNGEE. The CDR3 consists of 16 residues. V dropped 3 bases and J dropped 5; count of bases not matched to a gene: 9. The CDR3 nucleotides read TGTGCCAGCAGCGCAGCGGGGGGTCCCCCTCACAATGAGCAGTTCTTC. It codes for CASSAAGGPPHNEQFF.

The CDR3 protein is CATQESGESSGANVLTF. In nucleotides, the CDR3 is TGTGCCACCCAAGAAAGCGGGGAGAGCTCTGGGGCCAACGTCCTGACTTTC. J is TRBJ2-6 and V is TRBV24-1, with 7 nucleotides matching TRBD2. This CDR3 is 17 amino acids long. From germline, CDR1 is KGHDR and CDR2 SFDVKD. The J segment lost 0 bases and the V segment lost 9 bases, leaving 10 bases of the junction unmatched.

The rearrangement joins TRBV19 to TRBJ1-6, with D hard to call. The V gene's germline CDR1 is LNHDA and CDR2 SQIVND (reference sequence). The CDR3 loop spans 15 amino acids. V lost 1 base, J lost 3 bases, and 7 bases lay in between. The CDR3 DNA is TGTGCCAGTAGTATAGGGCAGATCTATAATTCACCCCTCCACTTT. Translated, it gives CASSIGQIYNSPLHF.

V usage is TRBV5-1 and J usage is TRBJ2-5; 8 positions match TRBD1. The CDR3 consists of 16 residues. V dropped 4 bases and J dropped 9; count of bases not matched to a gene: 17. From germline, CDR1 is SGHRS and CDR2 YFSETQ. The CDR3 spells CASSPRPGQAFLAQYF. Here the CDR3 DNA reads TGCGCCAGCAGCCCCCGCCCGGGACAGGCGTTTTTGGCCCAGTACTTC.

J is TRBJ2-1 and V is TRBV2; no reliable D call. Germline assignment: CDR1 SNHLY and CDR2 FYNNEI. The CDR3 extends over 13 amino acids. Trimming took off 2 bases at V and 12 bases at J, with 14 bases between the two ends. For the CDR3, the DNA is TGTGCCAGCAGTGAATTTCAGAACAATATGCAGTTCTTC. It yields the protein CASSEFQNNMQFF.

CDR3: CSVEMGGRLGYTF. As DNA, the CDR3 is TGCAGCGTTGAAATGGGGGGGCGTCTTGGCTACACCTTC. The chain links TRBV29-1 to TRBJ1-2; possible D gene TRBD1, 6 bases. The CDR3 sequence is 13 residues long. Germline V gene data show CDR1 as SQVTM and CDR2 as ANQGSEA. The V and J ends lost 2 bases and 7 bases respectively, with 14 bases between them.